This entry concerns a single TCR beta chain. What it binds is unknown. These data belong to a study of chemoradiotherapy in HPV16-positive cancers. The CDR3 totals 15 residues. Germline V gene sequence: CDR1 SGHTA, CDR2 FQGNSA. V lost 2 bases and J 5 bases, leaving 10 bases between the germline ends. General study points: Functional assays defining HPV-specific T cells used only two HPV16-positive patients.

The data were produced by immunoSEQ multiplex PCR, yet TCRdb's version contains in-frame clones alone and is incomplete. The table includes some 70,000 clones, about 90% detected once. Repeated repertoire sampling spanned the course of chemoradiotherapy. The specimen was blood, collected from a patient who underwent chemoradiotherapy. V usage is TRBV7-2 and J usage is TRBJ1-6; D gene uncertain. This TCR derives from a human donor with HPV-associated anogenital cancer. The CDR3 is CASSLLGVDNSPLHF. In DNA form, the CDR3 reads TGTGCCAGCAGCTTATTAGGAGTCGATAATTCACCCCTCCACTTT.